This T cell receptor beta chain was documented in a study of cytomegalovirus exposure and HLA in healthy donors. Amplification used 60 Vbeta primers and 13 Jbeta primers. The table came from immunoSEQ multiplex PCR; TCRdb's copy has only in-frame clones and leaves some out. The sample has around 150,000 clones, around 72% seen once. Broader study findings: Previously analyzed data showed that most TCR beta V segments were productive at a frequency of about 87% or about 30%.

The CDR3 consists of 12 residues. On this clone itself: What it recognizes is unknown.

This rearrangement joins TRBV21-1 to TRBJ1-5. TRBV21-1 is termed a pseudogene. The clonotype comes from a man in his fifties or sixties in good health and CMV-seropositive. Sequencing was done on a sample of PBMCs. As DNA, the CDR3 is TGTGCCAGCCCTTTGGGGGGGCAGCCCCAGCATTTT. It translates to CASPLGGQPQHF.